The rows below give T cell receptor beta chains drawn from one sample of a study of regulatory T cells in long-lasting Graves disease. TCRdb reanalysed the multiplex PCR reads using MiXCR and keeps one entry per CDR3 protein. This sample carries about 470,000 distinct CDR3 sequences, around 20% of them seen once, and the ten largest clones take 7.8%. Sequences were derived from peripheral blood mononuclear cells (PBMCs), sampled when the disease was refractory, from a patient treated with antithyroid drugs. These receptors all come from a female donor with Graves disease. Both conserved end residues are trimmed from each CDR3.

v_gene: TRBV2
j_gene: TRBJ1-2
CDR3aa: ASSQDRGPVGYT

v_gene: TRBV20-1
j_gene: TRBJ1-6
CDR3aa: SARQQISYNSPLH

v_gene: TRBV28
j_gene: TRBJ2-2
CDR3aa: ASSPRGIEGKYTGELF

v_gene: TRBV4-3
j_gene: TRBJ1-1
CDR3aa: ASSQDPSPYANTEAF

v_gene: TRBV19
j_gene: TRBJ2-4
CDR3aa: ASSILQAKNIQY

v_gene: TRBV5-1
j_gene: TRBJ2-2
CDR3aa: ASRPRSMNTGELF

v_gene: TRBV7-6
j_gene: TRBJ1-4
CDR3aa: ASSPGLGQGATNEKLF

v_gene: TRBV6-1
j_gene: TRBJ2-7
CDR3aa: ASSGSFTSYEQY

v_gene: TRBV12-3/TRBV12-4
j_gene: TRBJ2-7
CDR3aa: ASNSGGQATYEQY

v_gene: TRBV24-1
j_gene: TRBJ2-7
CDR3aa: ATSGDGRPQQY